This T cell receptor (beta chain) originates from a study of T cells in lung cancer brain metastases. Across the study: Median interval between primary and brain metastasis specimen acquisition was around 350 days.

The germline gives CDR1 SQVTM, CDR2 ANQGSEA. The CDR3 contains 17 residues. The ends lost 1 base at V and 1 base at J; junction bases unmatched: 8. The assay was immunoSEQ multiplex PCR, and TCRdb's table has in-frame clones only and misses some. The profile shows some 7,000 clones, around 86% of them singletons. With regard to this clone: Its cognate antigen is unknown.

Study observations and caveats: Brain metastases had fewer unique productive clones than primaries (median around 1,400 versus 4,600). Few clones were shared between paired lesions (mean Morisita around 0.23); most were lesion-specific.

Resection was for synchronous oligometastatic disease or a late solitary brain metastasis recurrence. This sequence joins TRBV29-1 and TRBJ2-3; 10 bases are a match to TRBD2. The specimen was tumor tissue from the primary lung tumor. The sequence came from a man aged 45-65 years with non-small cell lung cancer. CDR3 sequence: CSVEGSGGVLGTDTQYF. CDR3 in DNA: TGCAGCGTTGAAGGCAGCGGGGGGGTTCTTGGCACAGATACGCAGTATTTT.